This section outlines one T cell receptor (beta chain) sequence together with its context. Its antigen is currently unknown. This may stem from a read error, because a much larger clone lies one nucleotide away. Together with a sample-barcoded 5' primer, a J-beta primer mix was included in a second PCR lasting about 6 to 11 cycles. The authors tagged each cDNA molecule using a template-switch adaptor with 12 random nucleotides. One entry per CDR3 protein results from TCRdb running MiXCR on the 5' RACE reads. The sample includes more than 800,000 distinct CDR3 sequences, more than 25% of them seen just once. The record originates from a study of blood T cells in healthy people across ages. Points from the study as a whole: Any changes in expanded clonotypes were possibly confounded, as donor CMV status remained unknown. Correlation between TCR beta diversity and naive T cell percentage was strong. Versus aged donors, long-lived donors had higher diversity and more naive CD4+ cells.

Sequencing was performed on blood. This receptor was identified in an elderly woman in good health.

The CDR3 DNA sequence: TGTGCCAGCAGCCTCAACGCTCTTTACAATGAGCAGTACTTC. This encodes CASSLNALYNEQYF. V and J are TRBV7-8 and TRBJ2-1; no clear D gene. The tail of the sequence fits TRBJ2-7 better, so the J call may be wrong. CDR3 length: 14 amino acids. Germline loops: CDR1 SGHVS, CDR2 FQNEAQ.